Given below is one T cell receptor (beta chain) in context. Time point described: pretreatment peripheral blood. Sequencing was performed with immunoSEQ multiplex PCR; in TCRdb, only in-frame clones are kept and a portion is missing. The data contain more than 75,000 clones, roughly 84% of them singletons. The data were taken from a study of PD-L1 blockade in urothelial cancer. Looking at the study overall: About 90% of the roughly 29 patients were men whose urothelial cancer was bladder-origin. Reported median T cell count for blood samples was approximately 140,000.

The germline gives CDR1 MGHDK, CDR2 SYGVNS. Trimming took 6 bases from V and 6 from J, leaving 14 bases between them. There are 13 residues in the CDR3. The chain joins TRBV25-1 to TRBJ1-2; D is undetermined. The sequence came from a man aged 60-69 years with urothelial cancer. The sequencing used PBMCs, collected around atezolizumab (anti-PD-L1) treatment. DNA for the CDR3: TGTGCCAGCAGCCCAGATCAGTCCAATGGCTACACCTTC. This encodes CASSPDQSNGYTF.